The 21 T cell receptor beta chains below all came from one sample that was sequenced in a study of long-term antiretroviral therapy in people with HIV (dated by TCRdb to between 2021 and 2024). The immunoSEQ hsTCRB v3.0 assay was used at survey level resolution to sequence the TRB variable region. TCRdb retrieved this table from immuneACCESS and kept in-frame rearrangements only. Not all clones are present; in checked studies, unresolved V genes account for under half, and no reason is known for the remainder. For this sample the table gives some 18,000 clones, of which 79% were detected only once. The top ten constitute nearly 6.5% of the sample. Material: unsorted PBMCs, obtained at the start of antiretroviral therapy, before treatment. These receptors were taken from a man between 18 and 35 years old with HIV.

This clone was seen only a few times. This chain uses TRBV19 with TRBJ2-7; TRBD2 is a possible D gene (6 bases). The CDR3 totals 15 residues. The V and J ends lost 8 bases and 2 bases respectively, with 19 bases between them. Germline loops: CDR1 LNHDA, CDR2 SQIVND (reference sequence). CDR3: CASSSAAGFPYEQYF. The CDR3 DNA follows: TGTGCCAGTTCCAGCGCGGCGGGGTTTCCCTACGAGCAGTACTTC.

The chain has TRBV5-4 and TRBJ2-7; D may be TRBD2 (5 bases). With 2 bases removed from V and 3 bases from J, the gap between germline ends came to 12 bases. CDR1 and CDR2 from the germline V gene are SGHNT and YYREEE (reference sequence). The CDR3 has 14 amino acids. CDR3 sequence reads: CASSFSARGYEQYF. The CDR3 region has the DNA TGTGCCAGCAGCTTTTCGGCCCGGGGCTACGAGCAGTACTTC.

J is TRBJ1-3 and V is TRBV4-1; D unclear. The CDR3 covers 15 residues. The V gene's germline CDR1 is MGHRA and CDR2 YSYEKL. The V end was cut by 3 bases, the J end by 9 bases, with 18 bases between. The CDR3 spells CASSQSSISVGTIYF. CDR3 sequence (DNA): TGCGCCAGCAGCCAGTCGTCCATTAGCGTTGGCACCATATATTTT.

The chain uses TRBV27 and TRBJ2-3; D unclear. Germline V gives CDR1 MNHEY, CDR2 SMNVEV (reference sequence). V lost 3 bases, J lost 0 bases, and 10 bases lay in between. The CDR3 sequence is 15 residues long. In DNA, the CDR3 is TGTGCCAGCAGTTTGAGCGCCTATAGCACAGATACGCAGTATTTT. Residues: CASSLSAYSTDTQYF.

J is TRBJ2-7 and V is TRBV27; D uncertain. Between the trimmed V and J ends, which lost 0 bases and 3 bases, there was a span of 15 bases. This CDR3 comprises 16 residues. Germline V gene lookup returns CDR1 MNHEY and CDR2 SMNVEV (reference sequence). CDR3 bases: TGTGCCAGCAGTTTATCGATGACCCCTCTTTACTACGAGCAGTACTTC. Its protein product is CASSLSMTPLYYEQYF.

This chain connects TRBV5-1 to TRBJ2-1; 10 nucleotides align to TRBD1. CDR1 SGHRS and CDR2 YFSETQ come from the germline V gene. The V segment lost 1 base and the J segment 4 bases; nucleotides outside the gene matches: 8. There are 17 residues in the CDR3. This CDR3 reads CASSLTRGQGRYNEQFF. The CDR3 nucleotides are TGCGCCAGCAGCTTGACACGGGGACAGGGGCGTTACAATGAGCAGTTCTTC.

The chain links TRBV2 to TRBJ1-1; 9 positions agree with TRBD1. CDR1 and CDR2 (germline): SNHLY, FYNNEI. The junction had 5 bases not matched to a gene; V was cut back by 5 bases and J by 1 base. The CDR3 length is 15 residues. CDR3 in DNA: TGTGCCAGCAGTTACGGACAGGGGAGGAACACTGAAGCTTTCTTT. Protein sequence: CASSYGQGRNTEAFF.

This clone was seen a handful of times. The chain recombines TRBV11-2 with TRBJ2-2; D is perhaps TRBD1 or TRBD2 (6 bases each). The CDR3 runs 17 residues. Per germline, CDR1 SGHAT and CDR2 FQNNGV. V was trimmed by 5 bases and J by 1 base, leaving 17 bases between them. The chain's CDR3 is CASSQPSEGENTGELFF. The CDR3 DNA reads as TGTGCCAGCAGCCAACCCTCGGAGGGGGAGAACACCGGGGAGCTGTTTTTT.

V is TRBV4-3 and J is TRBJ2-2, with D unclear. This CDR3 spans 16 amino acids. Trimming removed 0 bases at V and 2 bases at J, with 10 bases between. The V gene's germline CDR1 is LGHNA and CDR2 YSLEER. The CDR3 sequence: CASSQEILVNTGELFF. The CDR3 nucleotides read TGCGCCAGCAGCCAAGAAATTTTGGTTAACACCGGGGAGCTGTTTTTT.

The V gene is TRBV7-9, the J gene TRBJ2-7; possible D gene TRBD2, 7 bases. CDR3 length: 13 amino acids. V shed 3 bases and J shed 5 bases, with 11 bases lying between them. Germline loops: CDR1 SEHNR, CDR2 FQNEAQ (reference sequence). As DNA, the CDR3 is TGTGCCAGCAGCTTTGGGGGGGCGAACGAGCAGTACTTC. Translating gives CASSFGGANEQYF.

V usage is TRBV11-2 and J usage is TRBJ1-2; D is ambiguous. V gave up 4 bases and J gave up 7 bases, with 13 bases separating them. The CDR3 has 13 amino acids. Looked up from germline, CDR1 is SGHAT and CDR2 is FQNNGV. The CDR3 nucleotides are TGTGCCAGCAGCTCGCCGGGGTGGGGTGGCTACACCTTC. As protein: CASSSPGWGGYTF.

The J gene is TRBJ1-5, the V gene TRBV6-4, with D hard to call. Germline-derived CDR1 and CDR2 are MRHNA and SNTAGT. V was cut by 7 bases and J by 7 bases, with 11 bases left in between. CDR3 length: 12 residues. CDR3 residues: CASKVPGQPQHF. DNA for the CDR3: TGTGCCAGCAAGGTGCCCGGCCAGCCCCAGCATTTT.

The chain is built from TRBV1 and TRBJ2-7; TRBD2, the table's D call, was not compared with the DNA. TRBV1 has pseudogene status. This CDR3 contains 13 residues. The CDR3 protein is CTSSPGLVYEQYF. The DNA for the CDR3 is TGCACCAGCAGCCCCGGACTAGTGTACGAGCAGTACTTC.

The rearrangement joins TRBV19 to TRBJ2-3; no clear D gene. V dropped 5 bases and J dropped 4 bases, with 10 bases sitting between them. CDR3 length: 13 amino acids. Per germline, CDR1 LNHDA and CDR2 SQIVND (reference sequence). The CDR3 DNA follows: TGTGCCAGTAGTCGTTCCGGGCCAGATACGCAGTATTTT. Protein sequence: CASSRSGPDTQYF. Full variable domain (rest looked up from reference TRBV19 and TRBJ2-3): DGGITQSPKYLFRKEGQNVTLSCEQNLNHDAMYWYRQDPGQGLRLIYYSQIVNDFQKGDIAEGYSVSREKKESFPLTVTSAQKNPTAFYLCASSRSGPDTQYFGPGTRLTVL.

The genes are TRBV27 and TRBJ2-7; tentatively, D is TRBD2 (6 bases). V gave up 8 bases and J gave up 0 bases, with 14 bases separating them. Germline values: CDR1 MNHEY, CDR2 SMNVEV (reference sequence). The CDR3 has 14 residues. CDR3 sequence: CASRGSGSSYEQYF. The CDR3 nucleotides are TGTGCCAGCCGGGGTAGCGGTAGCTCCTACGAGCAGTACTTC.

The genes are TRBV6-5 and TRBJ2-7, with 11 bases aligning to TRBD2. Germline V CDR1 and CDR2: MNHEY, SVGAGI. J was trimmed by 4 bases and V by 9 bases; bases with no gene match: 8. The CDR3 extends over 14 amino acids. For the CDR3, the DNA is TGTGCCAGTAATCCGGGACTAGCGGTTTACGAGCAGTACTTC. Its translation: CASNPGLAVYEQYF.

This chain joins TRBV28 and TRBJ1-1, with a tentative D call TRBD1 (6 bases). CDR3 size: 14 residues. Between the trimmed V and J ends, which lost 5 bases and 3 bases, there was a span of 13 bases. CDR1 and CDR2 from the germline V gene are MDHEN and SYDVKM. The CDR3 protein is CASSPGAPYTEAFF. The CDR3 DNA sequence: TGTGCCAGCAGTCCGGGGGCTCCCTACACTGAAGCTTTCTTT.

The V and J genes are TRBV10-3 and TRBJ2-3; no definite D call. CDR3 size: 18 residues. V lost 0 bases, J lost 0 bases, and 16 bases lay in between. Germline V gene data show CDR1 as ENHRY and CDR2 as SYGVKD. In DNA form, the CDR3 reads TGTGCCATCAGTGAGTCGGCGGCAGGCAAACCTAGCACAGATACGCAGTATTTT. Its translation is CAISESAAGKPSTDTQYF.

The V and J genes are TRBV5-6 and TRBJ2-7; possible D gene TRBD2, 5 bases. V gave up 4 bases and J gave up 1 base, with 12 bases separating them. The CDR3 spans 14 residues. Germline V lookup: CDR1 SGHDT, CDR2 YYEEEE. This CDR3 reads CASSVNWESYEQYF. The CDR3, as DNA: TGTGCCAGCAGCGTTAACTGGGAGTCCTACGAGCAGTACTTC.

The CDR3 nucleotides are TGTGCCAGCAGTTATTCGACTAGCGCGAAAGAGACCCAGTACTTC. Residues: CASSYSTSAKETQYF. This rearrangement joins TRBV6-6 to TRBJ2-5; 8 positions agree with TRBD2. The junction had 6 bases not matched to a gene; V was cut back by 3 bases and J by 3 bases. The CDR3 is 15 amino acids. Looked up from germline, CDR1 is MNHNY and CDR2 is SVGAGI (reference sequence).

The V gene is TRBV27, the J gene TRBJ2-3, with D perhaps being TRBD1 or TRBD2 (5 bases each). Germline CDR1 MNHEY, CDR2 SMNVEV (reference sequence). V lost 1 base and J 2 bases, leaving 7 bases between the germline ends. This CDR3 spans 14 amino acids. CDR3 nucleotide sequence: TGTGCCAGCAGTTTATTGGGGACCACAGATACGCAGTATTTT. It codes for CASSLLGTTDTQYF.